These 21 T cell receptor beta chains originate from one sample sequenced in a study of early T cells in non-severe SARS-CoV-2 infection. Via MiXCR, TCRdb re-called the 5' RACE reads, giving one row per CDR3 protein. Counted here are some 71,000 distinct CDR3 sequences, about 9% occurring once; the ten biggest clones make up just under 6%. The sequencing input was whole blood. The receptor source for this set is an adult who was a healthcare worker with PCR-confirmed SARS-CoV-2 infection or an uninfected control (not recorded which).

This chain connects TRBV7-9 to TRBJ2-1; D gene uncertain. CDR1 SEHNR and CDR2 FQNEAQ come from the germline V gene (reference sequence). The CDR3 covers 13 residues. V shed 1 base and J shed 5 bases, with 6 bases lying between them. CDR3 coding DNA: TGTGCCAGCAGCTTAGGGCCCGACAATGAGCAGTTCTTC. Amino acid sequence: CASSLGPDNEQFF.

This clonotype has at least ten counts. The chain is built from TRBV5-6 and TRBJ1-4; possibly TRBD1 for D (5 bases). V was cut by 4 bases and J by 7 bases, with 26 bases left in between. This CDR3 comprises 18 residues. Germline V CDR1 and CDR2: SGHDT, YYEEEE. CDR3 sequence: CASSGTRISGLGIEKLFF. Written as DNA, the CDR3 is TGTGCCAGCAGCGGAACGCGTATCTCAGGGTTGGGCATTGAAAAACTGTTTTTT.

This clonotype occurred many times. The chain is built from TRBV5-1 and TRBJ2-7, with 7 bases matching TRBD1. J was trimmed by 2 bases and V by 4 bases; bases with no gene match: 21. This CDR3 contains 19 residues. Germline V gene sequence: CDR1 SGHRS, CDR2 YFSETQ. The CDR3 reads CASSVVPGQSTGRPYEQYF. DNA of the CDR3: TGCGCCAGCAGCGTGGTTCCGGGACAGTCGACGGGGCGACCCTACGAGCAGTACTTC. The full variable domain, completed using reference TRBV5-1 and TRBJ2-7, is KAGVTQTPRYLIKTRGQQVTLSCSPISGHRSVSWYQQTPGQGLQFLFEYFSETQRNKGNFPGRFSGRQFSNSRSEMNVSTLELGDSALYLCASSVVPGQSTGRPYEQYFGPGTRLTVT.

The CDR3 nucleotides are TGTGCCAGCAGTCGTATGCGGAGCTCCTACAATGAGCAGTTCTTC. This translates into CASSRMRSSYNEQFF. The chain joins TRBV7-3 to TRBJ2-1; D uncertain. The CDR3 is made up of 15 amino acids. In germline, CDR1 is SGHTA, CDR2 FQGTGA. Trimming removed 6 bases from V and 0 bases from J, with 12 bases in between.

This clonotype has more than one count but fewer than ten. The chain employs TRBV7-8 and TRBJ1-2; D gene uncertain. CDR1 SGHVS and CDR2 FQNEAQ come from the germline V gene. The CDR3 sequence is 14 residues long. The V end was cut by 0 bases, the J end by 3 bases, with 8 bases between. The CDR3 DNA reads TGTGCCAGCAGCTTAGCTCAGTGGGACTATGGCTACACCTTC. Its protein is CASSLAQWDYGYTF.

This clonotype appeared many times. The chain employs TRBV10-3 and TRBJ1-3, with D unresolved. Germline lookup yields CDR1 ENHRY and CDR2 SYGVKD. The CDR3 length is 14 residues. V was pared by 3 bases and J by 0 bases, with 6 bases between. The CDR3 DNA sequence: TGTGCCATCAGTGACAGGAGCTCTGGAAACACCATATATTTT. It translates to CAISDRSSGNTIYF.

This clonotype was observed at least ten times. The gene calls are TRBV20-1 and TRBJ2-3; D assignment may be TRBD1 or TRBD2 (5 bases each). The V end was cut by 1 base, the J end by 2 bases, with 22 bases between. The CDR3 consists of 18 residues. The V gene's germline CDR1 is DFQATT and CDR2 SNEGSKA (reference sequence). The CDR3 loop reads CSARALLTFVGDTDTQYF. Here the CDR3 DNA reads TGCAGTGCTAGAGCACTCCTGACTTTTGTGGGGGACACAGATACGCAGTATTTT.

The rearrangement links TRBV5-1 to TRBJ1-5; 7 nucleotides line up with TRBD1. Trimming cost V 4 bases and J 6 bases; bases outside gene matches: 7. This CDR3 comprises 14 residues. Germline V gene sequence: CDR1 SGHRS, CDR2 YFSETQ. The CDR3 is CASSLDRVRQPQHF. The CDR3 nucleotides read TGCGCCAGCAGCCTAGACAGGGTTCGTCAGCCCCAGCATTTT. Full variable domain (remainder filled in from reference TRBV5-1 and TRBJ1-5): KAGVTQTPRYLIKTRGQQVTLSCSPISGHRSVSWYQQTPGQGLQFLFEYFSETQRNKGNFPGRFSGRQFSNSRSEMNVSTLELGDSALYLCASSLDRVRQPQHFGDGTRLSIL.

V usage is TRBV10-3 and J usage is TRBJ2-7; D possibly corresponds to TRBD1 (6 bases). Germline V gene data show CDR1 as ENHRY and CDR2 as SYGVKD. Between the trimmed V and J ends, which lost 8 bases and 0 bases, there was a span of 8 bases. The CDR3 extends over 12 amino acids. The chain's CDR3 is CAISTGSYEQYF. As DNA, the CDR3 is TGTGCCATCTCGACAGGCTCCTACGAGCAGTACTTC.

This clonotype has at least ten counts. The rearrangement links TRBV7-3 to TRBJ2-5; 8 bases line up with TRBD2. This CDR3 has 15 residues. The junction had 4 bases not matched to a gene; V was cut back by 0 bases and J by 4 bases. In germline, CDR1 is SGHTA, CDR2 FQGTGA. CDR3 amino acids: CASSLTPAGVETQYF. In DNA form, the CDR3 reads TGTGCCAGCAGCTTAACTCCAGCGGGAGTAGAGACCCAGTACTTC.

This clonotype occurred many times. The V and J genes are TRBV5-1 and TRBJ1-1; D unresolved. Germline V lookup: CDR1 SGHRS, CDR2 YFSETQ. This CDR3 is built from 14 residues. Between the trimmed V and J ends, which lost 4 bases and 4 bases, there was a span of 14 bases. CDR3 amino acids: CASSVWWPGTEAFF. CDR3 DNA sequence: TGCGCCAGCAGCGTTTGGTGGCCCGGCACTGAAGCTTTCTTT.

This clonotype was recorded at least ten times. V is TRBV20-1 and J is TRBJ1-6, with TRBD1 matching over 8 bases. V lost 7 bases and J lost 9; bases outside the gene matches: 8. The CDR3 contains 13 residues. Germline-derived CDR1 and CDR2 are DFQATT and SNEGSKA (reference sequence). The CDR3, as DNA: TGCAGTGGGCAGACAGGGGACATTTCACCCCTCCACTTT. It translates to CSGQTGDISPLHF.

This clonotype has just a few counts. This chain connects TRBV29-1 to TRBJ2-2, with D possibly TRBD1 on 6 matching bases. The CDR3 extends over 16 amino acids. Trimming removed 7 bases from V and 6 bases from J, with 24 bases in between. Germline values: CDR1 SQVTM, CDR2 ANQGSEA. CDR3 sequence: CSARHFTGPVAGELFF. In nucleotides, the CDR3 is TGCAGCGCCCGACATTTTACAGGGCCGGTGGCCGGGGAGCTGTTTTTT.

This clonotype has only a few counts. The CDR3 nucleotides are TGCAGTGCTTTCGGGGCCAACGTCCTGACTTTC. This translates into CSAFGANVLTF. The chain recombines TRBV20-1 with TRBJ2-6; D gene unclear. Germline values: CDR1 DFQATT, CDR2 SNEGSKA (reference sequence). V was shortened by 5 bases and J by 4 bases, with 3 bases between the two germline ends. The CDR3 has 11 amino acids.

The chain is built from TRBV20-1 and TRBJ2-1; perhaps TRBD2 as D (6 bases). The CDR3 has 15 residues. Germline V CDR1 and CDR2: DFQATT, SNEGSKA (reference sequence). Trimming pared 6 bases from V and 1 base from J, leaving 16 bases between. For the CDR3, the DNA is TGCAGTGCCCCTAGTACGGGGGAGTCCTACAATGAGCAGTTCTTC. It encodes CSAPSTGESYNEQFF.

This clonotype has a handful of counts. This rearrangement joins TRBV9 to TRBJ2-2; D gene uncertain. The germline V gene has CDR1 SGDLS and CDR2 YYNGEE. The CDR3 has 15 residues. Trimming left V 4 bases short and J 7 bases short, with 17 bases between. Written as DNA, the CDR3 is TGTGCCAGCAGCCCCTCTCCCCCCACCGGCGGGGAGCTGTTTTTT. Protein product: CASSPSPPTGGELFF.

This clonotype has at least ten counts. The chain recombines TRBV5-1 with TRBJ2-7, with 7 bases lining up with TRBD1. V was pared by 4 bases and J by 1 base, with 11 bases of the junction left unmatched. The CDR3 runs 16 residues. The germline V gene encodes CDR1 SGHRS and CDR2 YFSETQ. The CDR3 DNA reads as TGCGCCAGCAGCGGTTCCTGGGGACAGTCGTCCTACGAGCAGTACTTC. Translating gives CASSGSWGQSSYEQYF.

V and J are TRBV29-1 and TRBJ2-7, with TRBD1 matching over 11 bases. The CDR3 is 9 amino acids. Germline CDR1 reads SQVTM; CDR2 reads ANQGSEA. J lost 12 bases, V lost 6 bases, and 1 base had no gene match. CDR3 DNA sequence: TGCAGCGTAGGGACAGGGGGGTACTTC. Translated, it gives CSVGTGGYF.

This clonotype was counted many times. The CDR3 reads CASSFGVIYTEAFF. DNA for the CDR3: TGTGCCAGCAGCTTTGGGGTAATTTACACTGAAGCTTTCTTT. V gene TRBV7-2 combines with J gene TRBJ1-1; D is unclear. This CDR3 comprises 14 residues. Between the trimmed V and J ends, which lost 3 bases and 3 bases, there was a span of 11 bases. Looked up from germline, CDR1 is SGHTA and CDR2 is FQGNSA.

The V and J genes are TRBV2 and TRBJ1-6; D unclear. The CDR3 runs to 15 residues. The ends were cut back, 0 bases at V and 8 bases at J, with 11 bases in the middle. The V gene's germline CDR1 is SNHLY and CDR2 FYNNEI. CDR3 coding DNA: TGTGCCAGCAGTGAAGCTGCTGGTCGTTATTCACCCCTCCACTTT. It translates to CASSEAAGRYSPLHF.

This clonotype was observed at least ten times. The chain employs TRBV27 and TRBJ1-4; no reliable D call. In germline, CDR1 is MNHEY, CDR2 SMNVEV (reference sequence). The CDR3 contains 15 residues. Trimming cost V 2 bases and J 0 bases, with 7 bases left between them. This CDR3 reads CASSLKPATNEKLFF. In DNA, the CDR3 is TGTGCCAGCAGTTTAAAGCCAGCAACTAATGAAAAACTGTTTTTT. The complete variable domain, with remaining parts taken from reference TRBV27 and TRBJ1-4, reads EAQVTQNPRYLITVTGKKLTVTCSQNMNHEYMSWYRQDPGLGLRQIYYSMNVEVTDKGDVPEGYKVSRKEKRNFPLILESPSPNQTSLYFCASSLKPATNEKLFFGSGTQLSVL.